This T cell receptor (beta chain) came from a study of cytomegalovirus exposure and HLA in healthy donors. Study observations and caveats: Only CMV serostatus was available as immune exposure information.

Comments on this clone: No antigen is known for it.

PCR was performed using 60 Vbeta and 13 Jbeta primers. The assay was immunoSEQ multiplex PCR, and TCRdb's table has in-frame clones only and misses some. Altogether around 120,000 clones are present, about 79% being singletons, with the ten largest covering approximately 4.3%. With 5 bases clipped from V and 4 bases from J, the junction kept 13 bases outside the gene matches. Germline CDR1 and CDR2: WNHNN and SYGVQD (reference sequence). This CDR3 region has 18 residues. The sequenced sample consisted of PBMCs. The TCR comes from a man between 25 and 39 years old in good health and CMV-seropositive. This sequence joins TRBV10-1 and TRBJ2-2, with TRBD2 matching over 10 bases. The CDR3 DNA reads as TGCGCCAGCAGTAAACTAAGCGGGAGGGAGAGAATCACCGGGGAGCTGTTTTTT. It yields the protein CASSKLSGRERITGELFF.